This entry lists 27 T cell receptor beta chains sequenced from one sample in a study of T-cell reconstitution after alpha-beta-depleted transplantation in children. Using unique molecular identifiers, the investigators prepared the TCRbeta library. TCRdb used MiXCR to reprocess the PCR reads, holding one entry per CDR3 protein. The sample has around 250,000 distinct CDR3 sequences, 9.5% to 10% seen once. Sequences were derived from PBMCs from the stem cell graft donor, sampled from the stem cell graft. The receptor set was obtained from a human donor who donated a stem cell graft to a child with SCID.

The table lists this clonotype with a few counts. The chain uses TRBV9 and TRBJ1-2; no definite D call. The CDR3 has 10 residues. The V end was cut by 4 bases, the J end by 9 bases, with 7 bases between. From germline, CDR1 is SGDLS and CDR2 YYNGEE. In DNA form, the CDR3 reads TGTGCCAGCAGCAGGGCCAGCTACACCTTC. Its translation: CASSRASYTF.

The table lists this clonotype with a few counts. The chain has TRBV5-6 and TRBJ2-4, with D tentatively TRBD1 or TRBD2 (5 bases each). The CDR3 has 17 amino acids. The V gene lost 5 bases and the J gene lost 1 base, with 19 bases spanning the gap. CDR1 is SGHDT and CDR2 is YYEEEE in the germline V gene. In nucleotides, the CDR3 is TGTGCCAGCAGTTATTTGAGGGGCTTAGGGGCCAAAAACATTCAGTACTTC. It translates to CASSYLRGLGAKNIQYF.

CDR3 in DNA: TGTGCCAGCAGCGGGACTAGCGGGGGGCCGGGTGAGCAGTTCTTC. Translated: CASSGTSGGPGEQFF. V usage is TRBV6-4 and J usage is TRBJ2-1; TRBD2 agrees at 15 bases. The CDR3 is 15 amino acids. Germline V gives CDR1 MRHNA, CDR2 SNTAGT. V trimming: 6 bases; J trimming: 9 bases; junction bases outside the gene matches: 6.

This clonotype was observed a few times. The chain combines TRBV12-3 or TRBV12-4 with TRBJ2-7, with D hard to call. V lost 2 bases and J 0 bases, leaving 8 bases between the germline ends. CDR3 size: 14 residues. The CDR3 bases are TGTGCCAGCAGTTTATTGGCTAGCTCCTACGAGCAGTACTTC. Translating gives CASSLLASSYEQYF.

This clonotype was detected many times. The chain joins TRBV10-3 to TRBJ1-2, with D unclear. The CDR3 length is 12 residues. Trimming removed 6 bases from V and 2 bases from J, with 7 bases in between. Germline CDR1 reads ENHRY; CDR2 reads SYGVKD. This CDR3 is CAIRGYNYGYTF. The CDR3 nucleotides are TGTGCCATCAGGGGTTACAACTATGGCTACACCTTC.

This clonotype has ten or more counts. This chain links TRBV7-9 with TRBJ1-2; perhaps TRBD1 as D (6 bases). CDR3 length: 13 amino acids. V dropped 7 bases and J dropped 4 bases, with 13 bases sitting between them. CDR1 SEHNR and CDR2 FQNEAQ come from the germline V gene (reference sequence). The CDR3: CASTPDSVYGYTF. The CDR3 region has the DNA TGTGCCAGCACCCCGGACAGTGTCTATGGCTACACCTTC.

The gene calls are TRBV10-3 and TRBJ2-1; TRBD2 matches 11 bases. Per the germline V gene, CDR1 is ENHRY and CDR2 is SYGVKD. J lost 4 bases, V lost 5 bases, and 4 bases had no gene match. The CDR3 length is 15 residues. The CDR3 nucleotides read TGTGCCATCAGTTCGGCTAGCGGGGGGTACAATGAGCAGTTCTTC. This gives the protein CAISSASGGYNEQFF.

The chain recombines TRBV2 with TRBJ2-3; D is undetermined. The CDR3 has 12 amino acids. The germline gives CDR1 SNHLY, CDR2 FYNNEI. V was cut by 1 base and J by 5 bases, with 4 bases left in between. CDR3 sequence (DNA): TGTGCCAGCAGTGAAGTTCAAGATACGCAGTATTTT. Encoded protein: CASSEVQDTQYF.

V and J are TRBV11-2 and TRBJ1-5; D not certain. Germline lookup yields CDR1 SGHAT and CDR2 FQNNGV. The CDR3 runs to 15 residues. V lost 0 bases and J lost 5, with 11 bases in between. CDR3 bases: TGTGCCAGCAGCTTAGAACCCGGGATCTATCAGCCCCAGCATTTT. Translating gives CASSLEPGIYQPQHF. Based on the CDR3 plus reference TRBV11-2 and TRBJ1-5, the full variable domain is EAGVAQSPRYKIIEKRQSVAFWCNPISGHATLYWYQQILGQGPKLLIQFQNNGVVDDSQLPKDRFSAERLKGVDSTLKIQPAKLEDSAVYLCASSLEPGIYQPQHFGDGTRLSIL.

The chain carries TRBV20-1 and TRBJ1-5, with a tentative D call TRBD1 (6 bases). Germline assignment: CDR1 DFQATT and CDR2 SNEGSKA (reference sequence). The CDR3 spans 16 residues. Trimming removed 6 bases at V and 0 bases at J, with 18 bases between. The CDR3 nucleotides are TGCAGTGCCAGGGGAATAGGGTATTATAGCAATCAGCCCCAGCATTTT. Translating gives CSARGIGYYSNQPQHF.

For this clonotype: At one of its ends the junction is not consistent with the germline gene, which may arise from a read error. The chain recombines TRBV14 with TRBJ2-5; the D is unclear. Germline-derived CDR1 and CDR2 are SGHDN and FVKESK. There are 12 residues in the CDR3. CDR3 in amino acids: CASSQVPPVVAF. The CDR3 bases are TGTGCCAGCAGCCAAGTCCCCCCGGTCGTCGCATTC.

There are many counts of this clonotype. This CDR3 is CASSLTSDTQYF. DNA of the CDR3: TGTGCCAGCAGCTTAACCTCAGATACGCAGTATTTT. This chain connects TRBV7-3 to TRBJ2-3, with no clear D. Germline lookup yields CDR1 SGHTA and CDR2 FQGTGA. The CDR3 spans 12 residues. V dropped 0 bases and J dropped 4 bases, with 2 bases sitting between them. Based on the CDR3 plus reference TRBV7-3 and TRBJ2-3, the full variable domain is GAGVSQTPSNKVTEKGKYVELRCDPISGHTALYWYRQSLGQGPEFLIYFQGTGAADDSGLPNDRFFAVRPEGSVSTLKIQRTERGDSAVYLCASSLTSDTQYFGPGTRLTVL.

The chain recombines TRBV18 with TRBJ2-1; TRBD2 agrees at 15 bases. Trimming cost V 4 bases and J 0 bases; bases outside gene matches: 10. The CDR3 totals 20 residues. Germline lookup yields CDR1 KGHSH and CDR2 LQKENI. CDR3 region: CASSLLGLAGGLSSYNEQFF. For the CDR3, the DNA is TGTGCCAGCTCACTACTGGGACTAGCGGGGGGCCTGAGCTCCTACAATGAGCAGTTCTTC.

V usage is TRBV15 and J usage is TRBJ2-7; D ambiguous. In germline, CDR1 is LNHNV, CDR2 YYDKDF (reference sequence). V lost 7 bases, J lost 3 bases, and 22 bases lay in between. CDR3 size: 16 residues. The CDR3 nucleotides are TGTGCCACCACCATGCTCGGTCCCGACGGCCACTACGAGCAGTACTTC. Its translation: CATTMLGPDGHYEQYF.

The chain links TRBV2 to TRBJ1-1; tentatively, D is TRBD1 (6 bases). The germline gives CDR1 SNHLY, CDR2 FYNNEI. Trimming took off 5 bases at V and 4 bases at J, with 14 bases between the two ends. CDR3 length: 14 amino acids. CDR3 amino acids: CASSPQGGITEAFF. In nucleotides, the CDR3 is TGTGCCAGCAGTCCCCAAGGGGGAATCACTGAAGCTTTCTTT.

This clonotype was picked up many times. The chain joins TRBV29-1 to TRBJ2-1, with D tentatively TRBD1 or TRBD2 (5 bases each). Germline-derived CDR1 and CDR2 are SQVTM and ANQGSEA. The CDR3 has 12 amino acids. V gave up 6 bases and J gave up 7 bases, with 13 bases separating them. CDR3 bases: TGCAGCGTAGTTGGATGGGGGAATGAGCAGTTCTTC. Translation gives CSVVGWGNEQFF.

At least ten counts were recorded for this clonotype. The chain is built from TRBV9 and TRBJ1-2; TRBD1 agrees at 8 bases. The ends lost 4 bases at V and 6 bases at J; junction bases unmatched: 11. The CDR3 totals 15 residues. Germline loops: CDR1 SGDLS, CDR2 YYNGEE. The DNA of the CDR3 is TGTGCCAGCAGCCCAGACTTGACAGGGGTTGATGGCTACACCTTC. This codes for CASSPDLTGVDGYTF.

The chain has TRBV4-1 and TRBJ2-7, with 9 bases matching TRBD1. V gave up 6 bases and J gave up 2 bases; unmatched junction bases: 5. Germline V lookup: CDR1 MGHRA, CDR2 YSYEKL. CDR3 size: 14 residues. CDR3 in amino acids: CASRHTGGTYEQYF. In nucleotides, the CDR3 is TGCGCCAGCAGACATACAGGGGGCACCTACGAGCAGTACTTC.

This clonotype was recorded at least ten times. This chain links TRBV11-2 with TRBJ2-2; D uncertain. V lost 0 bases and J lost 6, with 17 bases in between. Looked up from germline, CDR1 is SGHAT and CDR2 is FQNNGV. This CDR3 is 17 amino acids long. The CDR3: CASSLDRNRVLPGELFF. The CDR3 DNA reads TGTGCCAGCAGCTTAGATAGGAACCGGGTTTTGCCCGGGGAGCTGTTTTTT. Drawing the rest from reference TRBV11-2 and TRBJ2-2, the complete variable domain is EAGVAQSPRYKIIEKRQSVAFWCNPISGHATLYWYQQILGQGPKLLIQFQNNGVVDDSQLPKDRFSAERLKGVDSTLKIQPAKLEDSAVYLCASSLDRNRVLPGELFFGEGSRLTVL.

In its sample, this clonotype was seen many times. This chain connects TRBV12-3 or TRBV12-4 to TRBJ2-7; D gene unclear. The CDR3 contains 15 residues. Trimming pared 1 base from V and 0 bases from J, leaving 10 bases between. CDR3 DNA: TGTGCCAGCAGTTTAGTCCCGGAGACCTCCTACGAGCAGTACTTC. Translated, it gives CASSLVPETSYEQYF.

CDR3 nucleotides: TGTGCCATCAGTCTGCCGGGGCGCGAGCAGTACTTC. Translation gives CAISLPGREQYF. The rearrangement joins TRBV10-3 to TRBJ2-7, with D possibly called TRBD1 or TRBD2 (5 bases each). Germline assignment: CDR1 ENHRY and CDR2 SYGVKD. V lost 5 bases and J lost 6, with 11 bases in between. The CDR3 has 12 residues.

The chain is built from TRBV7-9 and TRBJ2-5, with D unclear. Germline lookup yields CDR1 SEHNR and CDR2 FQNEAQ (reference sequence). V dropped 0 bases and J dropped 1 base, with 12 bases sitting between them. This CDR3 contains 16 residues. The CDR3 here is CASSLALQTPQETQYF. In DNA form, the CDR3 reads TGTGCCAGCAGCTTAGCGCTACAGACGCCCCAAGAGACCCAGTACTTC.

V and J are TRBV3-1 and TRBJ2-7, with 7 bases matching TRBD2. Germline assignment: CDR1 LGHDT and CDR2 YNNKEL (reference sequence). This CDR3 spans 13 amino acids. J was trimmed by 4 bases and V by 2 bases; bases with no gene match: 2. The CDR3 sequence: CASSQSAGYEQYF. CDR3 nucleotide sequence: TGTGCCAGCAGCCAATCAGCGGGGTACGAGCAGTACTTC.

This chain uses TRBV5-1 with TRBJ2-1; 7 bases align to TRBD1. This CDR3 is built from 15 residues. V gave up 5 bases and J gave up 2 bases; unmatched junction bases: 7. Germline lookup yields CDR1 SGHRS and CDR2 YFSETQ. In DNA, the CDR3 is TGCGCCAGCAGGTCCGCCGGGACAGCCTACAATGAGCAGTTCTTC. Amino acids: CASRSAGTAYNEQFF.

This sequence joins TRBV19 and TRBJ2-1; TRBD1 agrees at 9 bases. The junction had 5 bases not matched to a gene; V was cut back by 4 bases and J by 7 bases. Germline loops: CDR1 LNHDA, CDR2 SQIVND (reference sequence). The CDR3 length is 14 residues. The CDR3: CASSRDRVGNEQFF. The CDR3 bases are TGTGCCAGTAGTAGGGACAGGGTAGGGAATGAGCAGTTCTTC. Full variable domain (outside the CDR3, taken from reference TRBV19 and TRBJ2-1): DGGITQSPKYLFRKEGQNVTLSCEQNLNHDAMYWYRQDPGQGLRLIYYSQIVNDFQKGDIAEGYSVSREKKESFPLTVTSAQKNPTAFYLCASSRDRVGNEQFFGPGTRLTVL.

The rearrangement uses TRBV6-2 or TRBV6-3 and TRBJ2-3; 7 bases are shared with TRBD2. Germline trimming cut 2 bases from V and 7 bases from J; bases unmatched to any gene: 9. The CDR3 runs to 15 residues. From germline, CDR1 is MNHEY and CDR2 SVGEGT. The CDR3 sequence is CASSYAGVPRHTQYF. The CDR3 region has the DNA TGTGCCAGCAGTTACGCGGGAGTCCCACGACATACGCAGTATTTT.

The gene calls are TRBV6-5 and TRBJ2-7; the D call may be TRBD1 or TRBD2 (5 bases each). CDR3 length: 14 amino acids. Germline CDR1 and CDR2: MNHEY and SVGAGI. V dropped 10 bases and J dropped 6 bases, with 22 bases sitting between them. The CDR3 reads CATTPQGRGGEQYF. CDR3 DNA sequence: TGTGCCACAACCCCCCAGGGACGTGGGGGCGAGCAGTACTTC.